This T cell receptor (beta chain) originates from a study of PD-1 blockade in classical Hodgkin lymphoma. Each patient's relapse followed autologous stem cell transplantation, and brentuximab vedotin exposure varied. Per germline, CDR1 GTSNPN and CDR2 SVGIG (reference sequence). Deletions cut 5 bases from V and 3 bases from J, with 20 bases between. The CDR3 has 16 residues. Assay: immunoSEQ multiplex PCR; the TCRdb copy retains only in-frame clones and omits some. The sample records approximately 44,000 clones, 76% being singletons. This TCR came from a human donor with classical Hodgkin lymphoma. The V gene is TRBV30, the J gene TRBJ2-1; tentative D call: TRBD2 (6 bases). The sequenced sample was peripheral blood mononuclear cells (PBMCs), obtained at baseline. The CDR3 region is CAWGRGAGTFYNEQFF. The CDR3 DNA is TGTGCCTGGGGGCGAGGGGCGGGGACTTTCTACAATGAGCAGTTCTTC.